These 29 T cell receptor beta chains came from one sample sequenced in a study of blood T cells in healthy people across ages. Sample-barcoded 5' priming and a J-beta primer mix drove a second PCR of about 6 to 11 cycles. TCRdb called the 5' RACE reads again in MiXCR, with one record for every CDR3 protein. The data contain 900,000 to 950,000 distinct CDR3 sequences, 25% to 35% of them singletons. This same sample was also taken into another study, of T cells of mothers and their children.

What was sequenced was blood. These receptor sequences come from a woman between 35 and 50 years old in good health.

The chain couples TRBV30 to TRBJ1-1; D remains unclear. The CDR3 consists of 12 residues. Trimming cost V 1 base and J 1 base, with 4 bases left between them. CDR1 and CDR2 (germline): GTSNPN, SVGIG (reference sequence). This CDR3 is CAWSGGNTEAFF. CDR3 nucleotides: TGTGCCTGGAGTGGAGGGAACACTGAAGCTTTCTTT.

This clonotype was seen many times. The V gene is TRBV3-1, the J gene TRBJ1-6; the D is unclear. Germline-derived CDR1 and CDR2 are LGHDT and YNNKEL (reference sequence). Between the trimmed V and J ends, which lost 0 bases and 6 bases, there was a span of 6 bases. The CDR3 sequence is 14 residues long. The DNA of the CDR3 is TGTGCCAGCAGCCAAGACCTTAGTAATTCACCCCTCCACTTT. Translated: CASSQDLSNSPLHF. Looking up the rest from reference TRBV3-1 and TRBJ1-6 gives the full variable domain: DTAVSQTPKYLVTQMGNDKSIKCEQNLGHDTMYWYKQDSKKFLKIMFSYNNKELIINETVPNRFSPKSPDKAHLNLHINSLELGDSAVYFCASSQDLSNSPLHFGNGTRLTVT.

The chain joins TRBV30 to TRBJ1-6; unclear D gene. This CDR3 has 13 residues. V was trimmed by 5 bases and J by 9 bases, leaving 14 bases between them. Germline-derived CDR1 and CDR2 are GTSNPN and SVGIG (reference sequence). The CDR3 loop is CAWAPGNGSPLHF. The CDR3 nucleotides are TGTGCCTGGGCCCCCGGGAACGGTTCACCCCTCCACTTT. The entire variable domain, with the rest obtained from reference TRBV30 and TRBJ1-6, is as follows: SQTIHQWPATLVQPVGSPLSLECTVEGTSNPNLYWYRQAAGRGLQLLFYSVGIGQISSEVPQNLSASRPQDRQFILSSKKLLLSDSGFYLCAWAPGNGSPLHFGNGTRLTVT.

A word on this clonotype: A junction end diverges from the germline sequence, so it may reflect a read error. The V gene is TRBV19, the J gene TRBJ2-1; possible D gene TRBD2, 6 bases. The CDR3 extends over 14 amino acids. Germline V lookup: CDR1 LNHDA, CDR2 SQIVND (reference sequence). Written as DNA, the CDR3 is TGTGCCAGTAGTACGGGACTCCACTACAAGGAGCAGTTCTTC. Translation: CASSTGLHYKEQFF.

This clonotype appeared once. This chain links TRBV6-5 with TRBJ2-1, with 10 bases that match TRBD1. Germline values: CDR1 MNHEY, CDR2 SVGAGI. The CDR3 contains 15 residues. J gave up 7 bases and V 6 bases, and 9 bases lay outside the gene matches. The CDR3 DNA sequence: TGTGCCAGCAGAAAAGGGAGACAGGGGGCAAATGAGCAGTTCTTC. It encodes CASRKGRQGANEQFF.

A remark on this clonotype: One base away lies a much larger clone, so this may be a sequencing read error. V usage is TRBV5-1 and J usage is TRBJ2-6, with a tentative D call TRBD1 (5 bases). This CDR3 is 17 amino acids long. CDR1 SGHRS and CDR2 YFSETQ come from the germline V gene. CDR3 protein: CASSLRPGHSGANVRTF. The CDR3 DNA reads as TGCGCCAGCAGCCTGAGGCCCGGGCATTCTGGGGCCAACGTCCGGACTTTC.

Details on this clonotype: The junction shows a germline mismatch at one end, possibly a read error. The chain couples TRBV9 to TRBJ1-2; 10 bases fit TRBD1. Germline loops: CDR1 SGDLS, CDR2 YYNGEE. This CDR3 contains 16 residues. CDR3 sequence (DNA): TGTGCCAGCAGCTCCATGACAGGGGGCAGCGGCTATGGCCACACCTTC. Translation: CASSSMTGGSGYGHTF.

The chain recombines TRBV20-1 with TRBJ1-5; 7 positions agree with TRBD1. There are 15 residues in the CDR3. V shed 5 bases and J 7 bases; nucleotides not matched to a gene: 14. The germline V gene has CDR1 DFQATT and CDR2 SNEGSKA (reference sequence). The CDR3 loop is CSARRQTGRYQPQHF. As DNA, the CDR3 is TGCAGTGCTCGACGCCAGACAGGGAGGTACCAGCCCCAGCATTTT.

This clonotype has a handful of counts. The chain joins TRBV15 to TRBJ1-5; TRBD1 aligns across 10 bases. Losses at the gene ends were 5 bases for V and 6 bases for J; bases not matched to a gene: 7. The CDR3 consists of 15 residues. Looked up from germline, CDR1 is LNHNV and CDR2 is YYDKDF (reference sequence). As DNA, the CDR3 is TGTGCCACCAGCGCCTCCGGGACAGGGGTTCAGCCCCAGCATTTT. It specifies CATSASGTGVQPQHF.

V is TRBV20-1 and J is TRBJ2-5, with D perhaps matching TRBD1 (6 bases). Gene TRBJ2-7 matches the end of the DNA better, so the J call may be wrong. The CDR3 contains 15 residues. Germline V gene lookup returns CDR1 DFQATT and CDR2 SNEGSKA (reference sequence). CDR3 coding DNA: TGCAGTGCCCACCCACCCGGGACACCGTCCGACGAGCAGTACTTC. Protein sequence: CSAHPPGTPSDEQYF.

The sample holds a few counts of this clonotype. Since a much larger clone is just one base distant, this may be a read error. This sequence joins TRBV20-1 and TRBJ1-2; maybe TRBD1 (5 bases). The CDR3 totals 16 residues. Germline loops: CDR1 DFQATT, CDR2 SNEGSKA (reference sequence). Here the CDR3 DNA reads TGCAGTGCTAGAGATCTGGGGGGGTCCCCATTCTATAGCTACACCTTC. As protein: CSARDLGGSPFYSYTF.

The sample holds a few counts of this clonotype. V and J are TRBV3-1 and TRBJ2-3; D is possibly TRBD2 (6 bases). Germline loops: CDR1 LGHDT, CDR2 YNNKEL (reference sequence). This CDR3 spans 15 amino acids. V was cut by 5 bases and J by 0 bases, with 12 bases left in between. The CDR3 sequence is CASSTPLASTDTQYF. The CDR3 DNA is TGTGCCAGCAGCACCCCCCTAGCGAGCACAGATACGCAGTATTTT.

This clonotype was seen at least ten times. The chain employs TRBV7-2 and TRBJ1-3; the D is unclear. Deletions cut 5 bases from V and 7 bases from J, with 9 bases between. The CDR3 has 12 residues. The germline V gene has CDR1 SGHTA and CDR2 FQGNSA. The CDR3 is CASSQEGNTIYF. CDR3 DNA: TGTGCCAGCAGCCAGGAAGGGAACACCATATATTTT. The full variable domain, completed using reference TRBV7-2 and TRBJ1-3, is GAGVSQSPSNKVTEKGKDVELRCDPISGHTALYWYRQSLGQGLEFLIYFQGNSAPDKSGLPSDRFSAERTGGSVSTLTIQRTQQEDSAVYLCASSQEGNTIYFGEGSWLTVV.

Notes on this clonotype: This could be a read error, since a much larger clone is one nucleotide away. The rearrangement uses TRBV20-1 and TRBJ2-5; D may be TRBD1 (5 bases). The J call may be in error: the DNA end matches TRBJ2-7 better. The CDR3 has 13 residues. Per the germline V gene, CDR1 is DFQATT and CDR2 is SNEGSKA (reference sequence). The CDR3 protein is CSADDSKYYEQYF. The CDR3, as DNA: TGCAGTGCTGACGACAGTAAATACTACGAGCAGTACTTC.

V and J are TRBV20-1 and TRBJ2-7; TRBD1 matches at 9 bases. The CDR3 loop spans 15 amino acids. Germline CDR1 reads DFQATT; CDR2 reads SNEGSKA (reference sequence). The V segment lost 4 bases and the J segment 5 bases; nucleotides outside the gene matches: 12. The CDR3 DNA is TGCAGTGCTACCCCGGGACAGGGTGGGATCCACGAGCAGTACTTC. Translation: CSATPGQGGIHEQYF.

This clonotype occurred many times. The chain joins TRBV7-9 to TRBJ2-1; D gene unclear. The ends were cut back, 5 bases at V and 5 bases at J, with 10 bases in the middle. This CDR3 is 13 amino acids long. CDR1 is SEHNR and CDR2 is FQNEAQ in the germline V gene (reference sequence). CDR3 coding DNA: TGTGCCAGCAGCCGCTTCGGCAACAATGAGCAGTTCTTC. Amino acid sequence: CASSRFGNNEQFF.

The J gene is TRBJ2-1, the V gene TRBV28, with 8 bases fitting TRBD2. Germline CDR1 is MDHEN and CDR2 is SYDVKM. This CDR3 contains 17 residues. The J segment lost 1 base and the V segment lost 8 bases, leaving 13 bases of the junction unmatched. The CDR3 region has the DNA TGTGCCAGCGGAATCCCGGAACTAGCGGCGTCCTACAATGAGCAGTTCTTC. Protein product: CASGIPELAASYNEQFF.

J is TRBJ2-3 and V is TRBV6-6, with TRBD1 identical over 8 bases. The CDR3 is 14 residues long. Germline CDR1 is MNHNY and CDR2 is SVGAGI (reference sequence). CDR3 sequence: CVSVQGASTDTQYF. The CDR3, as DNA: TGTGTTAGCGTCCAGGGGGCCTCGACAGATACGCAGTATTTT.

The chain recombines TRBV28 with TRBJ2-7; no reliable D call. The CDR3 contains 14 residues. V was trimmed by 11 bases and J by 2 bases, leaving 19 bases between them. Germline V gene sequence: CDR1 MDHEN, CDR2 SYDVKM. The CDR3 loop is CAGTSGPETYEQYF. The CDR3 region has the DNA TGTGCCGGCACCTCGGGCCCCGAAACCTACGAGCAGTACTTC.

The chain employs TRBV20-1 and TRBJ1-1; D is undetermined. Trimming shortened V by 4 bases and J by 1 base, and 13 bases separated the two germline ends. Germline V gene sequence: CDR1 DFQATT, CDR2 SNEGSKA (reference sequence). The CDR3 runs 14 residues. CDR3 DNA: TGCAGTGCTACCCCTAGGTCTGCGAACACTGAAGCTTTCTTT. Its translation: CSATPRSANTEAFF.

The genes are TRBV19 and TRBJ2-7, with 9 bases matching TRBD1. Germline V lookup: CDR1 LNHDA, CDR2 SQIVND (reference sequence). V shed 1 base and J 1 base; nucleotides not matched to a gene: 2. The CDR3 consists of 15 residues. CDR3 loop: CASSIAGTGSYEQYF. In nucleotides, the CDR3 is TGTGCCAGTAGTATAGCCGGGACAGGGTCCTACGAGCAGTACTTC.

This clonotype was found a few times. This chain joins TRBV6-1 and TRBJ1-5; 10 positions match TRBD1. Germline V gives CDR1 MNHNS, CDR2 SASEGT. The V segment lost 2 bases and the J segment 2 bases; nucleotides outside the gene matches: 9. This CDR3 is 18 amino acids long. CDR3 nucleotide sequence: TGTGCCAGCAGTGAAATAGGGACAGGGGTATGGGGCAATCAGCCCCAGCATTTT. Encoded protein: CASSEIGTGVWGNQPQHF.

This clonotype has only a few counts. A much larger clone sits a single nucleotide away, making a read error possible. This sequence joins TRBV6-1 and TRBJ2-7, with 10 positions matching TRBD1. V gave up 5 bases and J gave up 3 bases; unmatched junction bases: 4. This CDR3 is built from 14 residues. CDR1 is MNHNS and CDR2 is SASEGT in the germline V gene. The CDR3 reads CASSIGDRGYEQYF. CDR3 nucleotides: TGTGCCAGCAGTATCGGGGACAGGGGCTACGAGCAGTACTTC.

The CDR3 sequence: CASSRKDRGRQFF. The DNA for the CDR3 is TGTGCCAGCAGCCGTAAGGACAGGGGTCGGCAGTTCTTC. The chain combines TRBV12-3 or TRBV12-4 with TRBJ2-1, with TRBD1 identical over 9 bases. This CDR3 has 13 residues. J was trimmed by 12 bases and V by 6 bases; bases with no gene match: 9.

This clonotype was seen repeatedly, ten times or more. V is TRBV7-2 and J is TRBJ2-7; the match to TRBD1 covers 11 bases. The CDR3 length is 14 residues. V lost 3 bases to trimming and J lost 3 bases; unmatched junction nucleotides: 1. The germline CDR1 and CDR2 sequences are SGHTA and FQGNSA. CDR3 sequence reads: CASSFGTGGYEQYF. In DNA, the CDR3 is TGTGCCAGCAGCTTCGGGACAGGGGGCTACGAGCAGTACTTC. The variable domain in full, completed from reference TRBV7-2 and TRBJ2-7, reads GAGVSQSPSNKVTEKGKDVELRCDPISGHTALYWYRQSLGQGLEFLIYFQGNSAPDKSGLPSDRFSAERTGGSVSTLTIQRTQQEDSAVYLCASSFGTGGYEQYFGPGTRLTVT.

In its sample, this clonotype was seen a few times. The V gene is TRBV2, the J gene TRBJ1-1; D gene unclear. Germline V gene lookup returns CDR1 SNHLY and CDR2 FYNNEI. The CDR3 has 13 residues. The germline V and J ends were trimmed by 9 bases and 0 bases, with 11 bases remaining between them. CDR3 coding DNA: TGTGCCAGTGGCGTTTTTTTGAACACTGAAGCTTTCTTT. This codes for CASGVFLNTEAFF.

This clonotype appeared a few times. The V gene is TRBV13, the J gene TRBJ1-4, with 8 bases that match TRBD1. Trimming took 5 bases from V and 10 from J; bases not matched to a gene: 3. CDR3 length equals 12 residues. The germline gives CDR1 PRHDT, CDR2 FYEKMQ (reference sequence). Here the CDR3 DNA reads TGTGCCAGCAGCGCGGACAGGGTAAAACTGTTTTTT. Residues: CASSADRVKLFF.

The rearrangement links TRBV4-1 to TRBJ2-2; D unresolved. The CDR3 sequence is 13 residues long. Germline values: CDR1 MGHRA, CDR2 YSYEKL. Trimming cost V 2 bases and J 6 bases, with 7 bases left between them. This CDR3 is CASSQQRSGELFF. The CDR3 DNA follows: TGCGCCAGCAGCCAACAGAGGTCCGGGGAGCTGTTTTTT.

The rearrangement links TRBV28 to TRBJ1-2, with a possible D match to TRBD1 (6 bases). Germline V lookup: CDR1 MDHEN, CDR2 SYDVKM. V was cut by 7 bases and J by 10 bases, with 25 bases left in between. The CDR3 runs to 15 residues. The CDR3 DNA follows: TGTGCCAGCATCCCGGGGGACATCCAGGATCGTGACTACACCTTC. This gives the protein CASIPGDIQDRDYTF.